This T cell receptor (beta chain) was sequenced for a study of blood T cell repertoires in COVID-19. Germline CDR1 KGHDR, CDR2 SFDVKD. Trimming left V 4 bases short and J 4 bases short, with 4 bases between. This CDR3 has 12 amino acids. Using immunoSEQ multiplex PCR, the repertoire was profiled, and TCRdb retains in-frame clones only, with some absent. The sample includes approximately 210,000 clones, over 75% of them seen just once. This clonotype originated in a woman between 35 and 50 years old with acute or convalescent COVID-19. The genes are TRBV24-1 and TRBJ1-5; D remains unclear. The sequenced sample was peripheral blood. Written as DNA, the CDR3 is TGTGCCACCAGTGACATTAATCAGCCCCAGCATTTT. Amino acids: CATSDINQPQHF.